These 25 T cell receptor beta chains originate from one sample sequenced in a study of T-cell memory formation after mild COVID-19. TCRdb fed the 5' RACE reads into MiXCR, producing one record per CDR3 protein. This table holds about 500,000 distinct CDR3 sequences, roughly 22% found once. Sequencing was done on a sample of PBMCs or a T cell subset sorted from them (not recorded which). The origin of the receptors is an adult woman who had mild COVID-19 (a few samples of this study predate the infection). Cell type and time point are not known.

V usage is TRBV12-3 or TRBV12-4 and J usage is TRBJ2-3, with 8 bases fitting TRBD1. This CDR3 region has 15 residues. V lost 8 bases, J lost 3 bases, and 10 bases stayed unmatched. The CDR3 protein is CASGNQGAGTDTQYF. The CDR3 DNA sequence: TGTGCCAGCGGGAACCAGGGGGCTGGGACAGATACGCAGTATTTT.

The genes are TRBV30 and TRBJ1-5; no firm D call. The CDR3 runs to 13 residues. Trimming removed 2 bases at V and 2 bases at J, with 7 bases between. CDR1 and CDR2 from the germline V gene are GTSNPN and SVGIG (reference sequence). CDR3 bases: TGTGCCTGGAGTCCGGCAGGCAATCAGCCCCAGCATTTT. Its translation: CAWSPAGNQPQHF.

V gene TRBV5-5 combines with J gene TRBJ2-1; D gene unclear. Trimming took 4 bases from V and 5 from J, leaving 13 bases between them. CDR1 SGHKS and CDR2 YYEKEE come from the germline V gene (reference sequence). The CDR3 contains 14 residues. In nucleotides, the CDR3 is TGTGCCAGCAGCACATTACCCGGAAACAATGAGCAGTTCTTC. It codes for CASSTLPGNNEQFF.

This chain joins TRBV7-8 and TRBJ1-5, with 8 positions matching TRBD1. The CDR3 consists of 14 residues. Germline CDR1 is SGHVS and CDR2 is FQNEAQ. The V segment lost 4 bases and the J segment 3 bases; nucleotides outside the gene matches: 2. The CDR3 loop is CASSYRGVNQPQHF. CDR3 DNA: TGTGCCAGCAGCTACAGGGGGGTCAATCAGCCCCAGCATTTT.

This sequence joins TRBV5-5 and TRBJ2-1, with D unresolved. In germline, CDR1 is SGHKS, CDR2 YYEKEE (reference sequence). This CDR3 comprises 16 residues. Trimming removed 3 bases from V and 3 bases from J, with 16 bases in between. The CDR3 spells CASSYLMRFSYNEQFF. Here the CDR3 DNA reads TGTGCCAGCAGCTATCTAATGCGATTTAGCTACAATGAGCAGTTCTTC.

This chain links TRBV6-1 with TRBJ2-2, with a weak D call TRBD1 (5 bases). From germline, CDR1 is MNHNS and CDR2 SASEGT. CDR3 length: 13 residues. Deletions cut 9 bases from V and 0 bases from J, with 8 bases between. The CDR3 DNA reads TGTGCCAGTCTGGACACGAACACCGGGGAGCTGTTTTTT. Its protein is CASLDTNTGELFF.

This chain uses TRBV4-1 with TRBJ1-5; D may be TRBD1 (6 bases). Trimming pared 3 bases from V and 3 bases from J, leaving 18 bases between. The CDR3 totals 17 residues. Germline CDR1 is MGHRA and CDR2 is YSYEKL. The CDR3 sequence is CASSQHLGGGINQPQHF. CDR3 bases: TGCGCCAGCAGCCAGCACCTAGGGGGGGGAATCAATCAGCCCCAGCATTTT.

This clonotype was observed many times. V usage is TRBV12-3 or TRBV12-4 and J usage is TRBJ2-7; D not resolved. The CDR3 length is 13 residues. V gave up 3 bases and J gave up 0 bases, with 6 bases separating them. The CDR3 protein is CASSFRSSYEQYF. As DNA, the CDR3 is TGTGCCAGCAGTTTCAGGAGCTCCTACGAGCAGTACTTC.

This clonotype showed up just a few times. The chain links TRBV7-9 to TRBJ2-1; 9 bases fit TRBD2. V lost 3 bases to trimming and J lost 0 bases; unmatched junction nucleotides: 9. The germline CDR1 and CDR2 sequences are SEHNR and FQNEAQ (reference sequence). CDR3 size: 18 residues. In nucleotides, the CDR3 is TGTGCCAGCAGCTTGGATTGGAGTAGCGGGAGCTCCTACAATGAGCAGTTCTTC. This sequence encodes CASSLDWSSGSSYNEQFF.

The chain joins TRBV5-1 to TRBJ1-4; D possibly corresponds to TRBD1 (6 bases). This CDR3 comprises 15 residues. Germline V lookup: CDR1 SGHRS, CDR2 YFSETQ. Between the trimmed V and J ends, which lost 5 bases and 6 bases, there was a span of 17 bases. In DNA form, the CDR3 reads TGCGCCAGCAGGGACCCCCGGGGGCTTGATGAAAAACTGTTTTTT. It translates to CASRDPRGLDEKLFF.

V gene TRBV7-9 combines with J gene TRBJ1-1, with 7 bases identical to TRBD1. The length of the CDR3 is 15 residues. Germline values: CDR1 SEHNR, CDR2 FQNEAQ (reference sequence). The J segment lost 1 base and the V segment lost 4 bases, leaving 6 bases of the junction unmatched. The chain's CDR3 is CASSSAGGSNTEAFF. CDR3 DNA: TGTGCCAGCAGCTCCGCAGGGGGATCGAACACTGAAGCTTTCTTT.

The genes are TRBV15 and TRBJ2-2; TRBD1 agrees at 7 bases. The CDR3 has 15 amino acids. The J segment lost 2 bases and the V segment lost 3 bases, leaving 3 bases of the junction unmatched. CDR1 and CDR2 from the germline V gene are LNHNV and YYDKDF (reference sequence). The CDR3 is CATSRRQGNTGELFF. CDR3 bases: TGTGCCACCAGCAGGAGACAGGGAAACACCGGGGAGCTGTTTTTT.

This clonotype appeared a few times. The V and J genes are TRBV5-1 and TRBJ2-3, with TRBD1 matching over 9 bases. V was pared by 3 bases and J by 0 bases, with 8 bases of the junction left unmatched. CDR1 is SGHRS, CDR2 YFSETQ, per germline. CDR3 length: 17 amino acids. The chain's CDR3 is CASSSGPTGGSTDTQYF. Written as DNA, the CDR3 is TGCGCCAGCAGCTCCGGGCCGACAGGGGGGAGCACAGATACGCAGTATTTT.

This chain connects TRBV29-1 to TRBJ1-1; the match to TRBD1 covers 7 bases. The V segment lost 4 bases and the J segment 1 base; nucleotides outside the gene matches: 6. This CDR3 region has 14 residues. Germline-derived CDR1 and CDR2 are SQVTM and ANQGSEA. CDR3 nucleotide sequence: TGCAGCGTTGGGGCCGGGACAGCGAACACTGAAGCTTTCTTT. It encodes CSVGAGTANTEAFF. The variable domain in full, completed from reference TRBV29-1 and TRBJ1-1, reads SAVISQKPSRDICQRGTSLTIQCQVDSQVTMMFWYRQQPGQSLTLIATANQGSEATYESGFVIDKFPISRPNLTFSTLTVSNMSPEDSSIYLCSVGAGTANTEAFFGQGTRLTVV.

The gene calls are TRBV12-3 or TRBV12-4 and TRBJ1-4, with 8 bases fitting TRBD1. The CDR3 is 14 amino acids. V shed 5 bases and J 8 bases; nucleotides not matched to a gene: 7. The CDR3 sequence: CASSPTGEGEKLFF. The CDR3 nucleotides read TGTGCCAGCAGTCCGACAGGGGAAGGGGAAAAACTGTTTTTT.

This clonotype appeared many times. This chain connects TRBV12-3 or TRBV12-4 to TRBJ2-7; 9 bases are shared with TRBD1. This CDR3 spans 15 amino acids. The J segment lost 2 bases and the V segment lost 1 base, leaving 3 bases of the junction unmatched. As DNA, the CDR3 is TGTGCCAGCAGTTTAGGGGGACAGGGACCCTACGAGCAGTACTTC. Protein sequence: CASSLGGQGPYEQYF.

This clonotype came up a few times. The V call is TRBV6-5, the J call TRBJ2-2; tentatively, D is TRBD1 or TRBD2 (5 bases each). The germline CDR1 and CDR2 sequences are MNHEY and SVGAGI. Trimming pared 0 bases from V and 4 bases from J, leaving 12 bases between. The CDR3 is 16 amino acids. CDR3 nucleotide sequence: TGTGCCAGCAGTTACTCGAACGGGGCGGCCACCGGGGAGCTGTTTTTT. Encoded protein: CASSYSNGAATGELFF.

There are a few counts of this clonotype. CDR3 coding DNA: TGTGCCAGCAGAGACAGTCGGGGTGAAGCTTTCTTT. Translating it yields CASRDSRGEAFF. This chain connects TRBV7-9 to TRBJ1-1, with D possibly being TRBD1 (5 bases). Germline CDR1 is SEHNR and CDR2 is FQNEAQ (reference sequence). The CDR3 has 12 amino acids. V lost 6 bases and J lost 7, with 12 bases in between.

The chain joins TRBV5-1 to TRBJ2-3; perhaps TRBD1 as D (5 bases). The V gene lost 4 bases and the J gene lost 5 bases, with 8 bases spanning the gap. Germline lookup yields CDR1 SGHRS and CDR2 YFSETQ. The CDR3 is 12 amino acids. CDR3 coding DNA: TGCGCCAGCAGCAATCAGGGAGATACGCAGTATTTT. Amino acid sequence: CASSNQGDTQYF.

This clonotype was found a few times. The gene calls are TRBV4-3 and TRBJ1-1; D not resolved. The ends were cut back, 0 bases at V and 1 base at J, with 12 bases in the middle. The CDR3 covers 16 residues. The germline gives CDR1 LGHNA, CDR2 YSLEER. CDR3 residues: CASSQDPQAKNTEAFF. Here the CDR3 DNA reads TGCGCCAGCAGCCAAGACCCCCAAGCAAAGAACACTGAAGCTTTCTTT.

This clonotype was observed a few times. The V gene is TRBV12-3 or TRBV12-4, the J gene TRBJ2-7, with D maybe TRBD2 (5 bases). V shed 3 bases and J shed 0 bases, with 9 bases lying between them. This CDR3 is 14 amino acids long. This chain's CDR3 is CASSLRRLSYEQYF. The CDR3, as DNA: TGTGCCAGCAGTTTGCGGAGGCTCTCCTACGAGCAGTACTTC.

The chain uses TRBV5-5 and TRBJ1-5, with D uncertain. In germline, CDR1 is SGHKS, CDR2 YYEKEE (reference sequence). Trimming pared 4 bases from V and 4 bases from J, leaving 9 bases between. The CDR3 contains 13 residues. In nucleotides, the CDR3 is TGTGCCAGCAGCCACCTTTTTAATCAGCCCCAGCATTTT. Translated: CASSHLFNQPQHF.

The chain employs TRBV6-5 and TRBJ2-1; D unclear. Germline CDR1 reads MNHEY; CDR2 reads SVGAGI. V was clipped by 3 bases and J by 5 bases, with 8 bases between them. The CDR3 is 13 residues long. CDR3 bases: TGTGCCAGCAGTTATCTCCTTAACAATGAGCAGTTCTTC. It is translated as CASSYLLNNEQFF.

The V gene is TRBV29-1, the J gene TRBJ2-6; TRBD1 might be the D (5 bases). The CDR3 covers 13 residues. Germline CDR1 and CDR2: SQVTM and ANQGSEA. V lost 5 bases and J 1 base, leaving 6 bases between the germline ends. For the CDR3, the DNA is TGCAGCGTTCGACAGTCTGGGGCCAACGTCCTGACTTTC. It specifies CSVRQSGANVLTF.

The CDR3 loop is CASSYNRGSYNEQFF. CDR3 DNA: TGTGCCAGCAGCTACAACAGGGGCTCCTACAATGAGCAGTTCTTC. The chain recombines TRBV11-2 with TRBJ2-1; 7 bases map to TRBD1. With V trimmed by 4 bases and J by 0 bases, 3 bases remained unmatched. CDR1 SGHAT and CDR2 FQNNGV come from the germline V gene. The CDR3 length is 15 residues.